A single sample is the source of the 3 T cell receptor beta chains below, sequenced in a study of CD8 T cells in Susac syndrome. When the RNA was reverse transcribed, random hexamers were used with an input of about 0.5 to 1 ug. TCRdb ran MiXCR on the immunoSEQ multiplex PCR reads and lists one entry per CDR3 protein. The sample has about 200,000 distinct CDR3 sequences, around 96% seen once. The sequencing sample was made of CD4+ T cells from PBMCs. These receptors were obtained from a human donor with multiple sclerosis.

The count of this clonotype is one. The chain joins TRBV3-1 to TRBJ2-1, with D perhaps matching TRBD1 or TRBD2 (6 bases each). CDR1 is LGHDT and CDR2 is YNNKEL in the germline V gene (reference sequence). The CDR3 runs 14 residues. Between the trimmed V and J ends, which lost 8 bases and 2 bases, there was a span of 13 bases. The CDR3 nucleotides read TGTGCCAGCGGAGGGGGAGTAACCTACAATGAGCAGTTCTTC. The encoded protein is CASGGGVTYNEQFF.

V and J are TRBV14 and TRBJ2-1; 12 nucleotides match TRBD2. Germline trimming cut 5 bases from V and 9 bases from J; bases unmatched to any gene: 11. Germline CDR1 SGHDN, CDR2 FVKESK. The CDR3 runs 16 residues. CDR3 in amino acids: CASSSRLAGAGGEQFF. CDR3 DNA: TGTGCCAGCAGCTCCAGACTAGCGGGAGCAGGGGGTGAGCAGTTCTTC.

This chain links TRBV9 with TRBJ1-6; 12 nucleotides match TRBD1. The trim removed 3 bases at V and 7 bases at J, leaving 8 bases unmatched. Germline loops: CDR1 SGDLS, CDR2 YYNGEE. The CDR3 is 17 residues long. CDR3 sequence reads: CASSGEGTGGYNSPLHF. The DNA of the CDR3 is TGTGCCAGCAGCGGGGAAGGGACAGGGGGCTACAATTCACCCCTCCACTTT.